This TCR beta chain came from a study of T cell changes during pregnancy in multiple sclerosis. The germline V gene encodes CDR1 LNHDA and CDR2 SQIVND (reference sequence). The CDR3 extends over 15 amino acids. J lost 10 bases, V lost 4 bases, and 13 bases had no gene match. TCRdb's copy holds only in-frame clones and misses some; the assay was immunoSEQ multiplex PCR. This sample yields some 38,000 clones, of which roughly nine tenths are seen a single time; over 0.4% belongs to the top ten. Sequencing was performed on CD4+ T cells from peripheral blood mononuclear cells, taken in the third trimester of pregnancy. The receptor was isolated from a female donor in good health, enrolled as a control in a pregnancy study. V is TRBV19 and J is TRBJ2-7, with 10 bases matching TRBD2. The CDR3 DNA follows: TGTGCCAGTAGTACCGTAGCGGGAGGCCCAACACTACAGTACTTC. Translated: CASSTVAGGPTLQYF.